Below, 20 T cell receptor beta chains from the same sample are listed, as sequenced in a study of cytomegalovirus exposure and HLA in healthy donors. The PCR used 60 Vbeta and 13 Jbeta primers. This table comes from immunoSEQ multiplex PCR, and its TCRdb copy is limited to in-frame clones, with some not included. The sample records under 250,000 clones, more than 65% being singletons. Sequenced: PBMCs. These receptors originate from a man aged 18 to 29 in good health and CMV-seronegative.

V usage is TRBV19 and J usage is TRBJ1-1; 7 bases map to TRBD1. CDR1 and CDR2 (germline): LNHDA, SQIVND (reference sequence). Losses at the gene ends were 5 bases for V and 4 bases for J; bases not matched to a gene: 7. This CDR3 comprises 14 residues. The CDR3 sequence is CASSFTGAVTEAFF. For the CDR3, the DNA is TGTGCCAGTAGTTTCACAGGGGCGGTCACTGAAGCTTTCTTT.

V is TRBV7-6 and J is TRBJ2-5, with D possibly being TRBD1 (5 bases). The CDR3 length is 11 residues. V gave up 4 bases and J gave up 5 bases, with 5 bases separating them. Germline-derived CDR1 and CDR2 are SGHVS and FNYEAQ. Written as DNA, the CDR3 is TGTGCCAGCAGCTCAGGGGAGACCCAGTACTTC. Protein product: CASSSGETQYF.

The gene calls are TRBV6-1 and TRBJ2-1, with 8 bases fitting TRBD2. J gave up 0 bases and V 4 bases, and 8 bases lay outside the gene matches. CDR1 is MNHNS and CDR2 is SASEGT in the germline V gene. CDR3 length equals 17 residues. CDR3 bases: TGTGCCAGCAGTGTTATAAGCGGGGGAAGCTCCTACAATGAGCAGTTCTTC. It yields the protein CASSVISGGSSYNEQFF.

The chain combines TRBV5-4 with TRBJ2-2; 9 positions match TRBD1. With V trimmed by 0 bases and J by 7 bases, 7 bases remained unmatched. In germline, CDR1 is SGHNT, CDR2 YYREEE (reference sequence). This CDR3 is built from 16 residues. Written as DNA, the CDR3 is TGTGCCAGCAGCTTGGGGGGACAGGGTACATACGGGGAGCTGTTTTTT. This encodes CASSLGGQGTYGELFF.

The genes are TRBV20-1 and TRBJ1-2; the D is unclear. The length of the CDR3 is 11 residues. The ends were cut back, 4 bases at V and 8 bases at J, with 11 bases in the middle. CDR1 and CDR2 (germline): DFQATT, SNEGSKA (reference sequence). The CDR3 DNA reads TGCAGTGCTACTTCGATACTAGGCTACACCTTC. Translation: CSATSILGYTF.

This chain links TRBV2 with TRBJ2-7; 8 positions match TRBD1. This CDR3 has 17 residues. V shed 0 bases and J 2 bases; nucleotides not matched to a gene: 9. Germline CDR1 SNHLY, CDR2 FYNNEI. The CDR3 DNA reads TGTGCCAGCAGTGAAGCGTCGTCGTTACAGGGGGCCTACGAGCAGTACTTC. It translates to CASSEASSLQGAYEQYF.

The rearrangement links TRBV7-6 to TRBJ1-1; 9 nucleotides align to TRBD1. This CDR3 has 17 residues. Trimming cost V 5 bases and J 3 bases; bases outside gene matches: 13. Germline CDR1 SGHVS, CDR2 FNYEAQ. The CDR3 DNA sequence: TGTGCCAGCAGCCCCGGGACAGGGATTTGGTGGGACACTGAAGCTTTCTTT. Translating gives CASSPGTGIWWDTEAFF.

The chain joins TRBV5-1 to TRBJ2-3, with 9 bases aligning to TRBD2. V was pared by 3 bases and J by 3 bases, with 14 bases of the junction left unmatched. Germline CDR1 is SGHRS and CDR2 is YFSETQ. The CDR3 loop spans 18 amino acids. As DNA, the CDR3 is TGCGCCAGCAGCTCAGGGGTCGGCGGGAGGGCCTCTACAGATACGCAGTATTTT. Residues: CASSSGVGGRASTDTQYF.

This chain connects TRBV27 to TRBJ2-1, with 14 bases aligning to TRBD2. Germline loops: CDR1 MNHEY, CDR2 SMNVEV (reference sequence). Trimming removed 5 bases from V and 4 bases from J; junction bases left unmatched: 10. CDR3 length: 18 amino acids. CDR3 nucleotide sequence: TGTGCCAGCAGTCGTCGACTAGCGGGGGGGGAATTATACAATGAGCAGTTCTTC. It yields the protein CASSRRLAGGELYNEQFF.

This chain connects TRBV5-1 to TRBJ2-3; TRBD2 agrees at 14 bases. The CDR3 runs 16 residues. In germline, CDR1 is SGHRS, CDR2 YFSETQ. The J segment lost 5 bases and the V segment lost 3 bases, leaving 5 bases of the junction unmatched. The CDR3 here is CASSSGLAGGLDTQYF. CDR3 sequence (DNA): TGCGCCAGCAGCTCCGGACTAGCGGGAGGTCTAGATACGCAGTATTTT.

This rearrangement joins TRBV23-1 to TRBJ2-3, with 8 bases fitting TRBD1. Being an ORF, TRBV23-1 has a function that is uncertain. The CDR3 consists of 17 residues. V lost 6 bases and J lost 2; bases outside the gene matches: 13. In nucleotides, the CDR3 is TGCGCCAGCAGCAGGGGGCGCGAGGCCCTAGACACAGATACGCAGTATTTT. It codes for CASSRGREALDTDTQYF.

The chain uses TRBV5-1 and TRBJ2-7; 10 bases match TRBD2. The V gene's germline CDR1 is SGHRS and CDR2 YFSETQ. The CDR3 length is 15 residues. The V and J ends lost 4 bases and 3 bases, in that order; junction bases with no gene match: 7. CDR3 sequence (DNA): TGCGCCAGCAGCCCAGGGACTAGCGCCGTCTACGAGCAGTACTTC. This sequence encodes CASSPGTSAVYEQYF.

This chain links TRBV6-1 with TRBJ2-3; tentatively, D is TRBD2 (6 bases). Trimming stripped 7 bases from V and 4 bases from J, with 12 bases between. Germline assignment: CDR1 MNHNS and CDR2 SASEGT. CDR3 length: 13 amino acids. The CDR3 region is CASIMLASDTQYF. The CDR3 region has the DNA TGTGCCAGCATCATGCTAGCGTCAGATACGCAGTATTTT.

In this sample, this clone turned up a few times. J is TRBJ2-2 and V is TRBV2; maybe TRBD1 (6 bases). Trimming removed 10 bases from V and 0 bases from J, with 18 bases in between. CDR1 is SNHLY and CDR2 is FYNNEI in the germline V gene. The CDR3 length is 16 residues. The CDR3 DNA follows: TGTGCCACCCGGTTCGGACAGAGCGCGAACACCGGGGAGCTGTTTTTT. Translation gives CATRFGQSANTGELFF.

The genes are TRBV6-1 and TRBJ1-4; 8 bases line up with TRBD1. Germline assignment: CDR1 MNHNS and CDR2 SASEGT. J lost 8 bases, V lost 5 bases, and 10 bases had no gene match. The CDR3 covers 15 residues. The CDR3, as DNA: TGTGCCAGCAGTACCCGGGGCAGGGGGCCAGAAAAACTGTTTTTT. This gives the protein CASSTRGRGPEKLFF.

The chain joins TRBV5-4 to TRBJ2-3; 7 nucleotides match TRBD1. From germline, CDR1 is SGHNT and CDR2 YYREEE (reference sequence). This CDR3 has 15 residues. The ends lost 5 bases at V and 2 bases at J; junction bases unmatched: 8. Written as DNA, the CDR3 is TGTGCCAGCAGTAACCCGGGACAGATCACAGATACGCAGTATTTT. Residues: CASSNPGQITDTQYF.

The rearrangement links TRBV28 to TRBJ2-4, with 7 bases fitting TRBD1. Trimming at V came to 6 bases and at J to 1 base, leaving 27 bases not matched to a gene. Germline lookup yields CDR1 MDHEN and CDR2 SYDVKM. The CDR3 length is 22 residues. The CDR3 loop is CASRMTGLRGGRSNLAKNIQYF. DNA of the CDR3: TGTGCCAGCAGAATGACAGGGCTTAGGGGCGGAAGGAGTAATCTGGCCAAAAACATTCAGTACTTC. Together with reference TRBV28 and TRBJ2-4, the CDR3 gives the full variable domain: DVKVTQSSRYLVKRTGEKVFLECVQDMDHENMFWYRQDPGLGLRLIYFSYDVKMKEKGDIPEGYSVSREKKERFSLILESASTNQTSMYLCASRMTGLRGGRSNLAKNIQYFGAGTRLSVL.

A few counts support this clone. The gene calls are TRBV2 and TRBJ1-4; D not resolved. The CDR3 spans 15 residues. CDR1 is SNHLY and CDR2 is FYNNEI in the germline V gene. V lost 7 bases, J lost 0 bases, and 12 bases lay in between. The CDR3 DNA follows: TGTGCCAGCATCGGAGGACTTACAACTAATGAAAAACTGTTTTTT. Protein: CASIGGLTTNEKLFF.

The V gene is TRBV7-2, the J gene TRBJ1-5, with D possibly being TRBD1 (6 bases). Trimming took off 2 bases at V and 5 bases at J, with 7 bases between the two ends. CDR3 length: 13 residues. Germline-derived CDR1 and CDR2 are SGHTA and FQGNSA. The CDR3 here is CASSLTGYQPQHF. CDR3 DNA: TGTGCCAGCAGCTTAACAGGGTATCAGCCCCAGCATTTT.

This chain connects TRBV29-1 to TRBJ2-1, with TRBD1 as a possible D gene (6 bases). In germline, CDR1 is SQVTM, CDR2 ANQGSEA. The V and J ends lost 2 bases and 7 bases respectively, with 9 bases between them. CDR3 length equals 12 residues. The CDR3 loop is CSVEYTGNEQFF. CDR3 nucleotides: TGCAGCGTTGAATATACAGGGAATGAGCAGTTCTTC.